The 32 T cell receptor beta chains presented below share a single source sample, sequenced in a study of blood T cell repertoires in COVID-19. Sequencing used immunoSEQ multiplex PCR; TCRdb keeps in-frame clones, though not all of them. The sample yields fewer than 200,000 clones, about 72% seen once. The sequencing input was PBMCs or T cells enriched from blood (not recorded which). The origin of the receptors is a woman in her 50s who had recovered from COVID-19.

The gene calls are TRBV6-6 and TRBJ1-5, with 7 bases matching TRBD1. The CDR3 extends over 15 amino acids. J lost 7 bases, V lost 2 bases, and 8 bases had no gene match. CDR1 and CDR2 from the germline V gene are MNHNY and SVGAGI (reference sequence). The CDR3 bases are TGTGCCAGCAGTTACCGGGACAGACTCATCCAGCCCCAGCATTTT. Its translation: CASSYRDRLIQPQHF.

This clone came up a few times. This chain connects TRBV6-5 to TRBJ1-4; 7 bases map to TRBD1. This CDR3 spans 14 amino acids. Looked up from germline, CDR1 is MNHEY and CDR2 is SVGAGI. V shed 4 bases, J shed 4 bases, and the junction held 3 bases outside the gene matches. CDR3 nucleotide sequence: TGTGCCAGCAGTTCGGGACAGTTTAATGAAAAACTGTTTTTT. It codes for CASSSGQFNEKLFF.

This rearrangement joins TRBV5-1 to TRBJ2-3; TRBD1 matches at 7 bases. In germline, CDR1 is SGHRS, CDR2 YFSETQ. The CDR3 is 15 amino acids. With V trimmed by 1 base and J by 1 base, 3 bases remained unmatched. Here the CDR3 reads CASSLTTGGTDTQYF. CDR3 DNA sequence: TGCGCCAGCAGCTTGACTACAGGGGGCACAGATACGCAGTATTTT.

This chain uses TRBV7-9 with TRBJ1-2; no clear D. Germline CDR1 and CDR2: SEHNR and FQNEAQ (reference sequence). V was shortened by 3 bases and J by 1 base, with 6 bases between the two germline ends. The CDR3 totals 13 residues. The CDR3 DNA is TGTGCCAGCAGCTTGCAGGATAACTATGGCTACACCTTC. It codes for CASSLQDNYGYTF.

This chain links TRBV12-3 or TRBV12-4 with TRBJ1-2, with D uncertain. V lost 4 bases and J lost 3, with 9 bases in between. The CDR3 spans 13 residues. This CDR3 reads CASSYLRDYGYTF. In DNA, the CDR3 is TGTGCCAGCAGTTACTTACGGGACTATGGCTACACCTTC.

This clone was detected only once. This chain's CDR3 is CASSHREQGKGYTF. The CDR3 nucleotides read TGTGCCAGCAGCCACCGGGAACAGGGTAAAGGCTACACCTTC. The J gene is TRBJ1-2, the V gene TRBV5-4, with D perhaps TRBD1 (6 bases). Trimming took off 4 bases at V and 8 bases at J, with 18 bases between the two ends. The CDR3 runs to 14 residues. The germline gives CDR1 SGHNT, CDR2 YYREEE (reference sequence).

The gene calls are TRBV24-1 and TRBJ1-1; D unclear. V was pared by 11 bases and J by 1 base, with 7 bases between. The CDR3 covers 11 residues. CDR1 KGHDR and CDR2 SFDVKD come from the germline V gene. CDR3 sequence reads: CAIASNTEAFF. The CDR3, as DNA: TGTGCCATCGCGTCGAACACTGAAGCTTTCTTT.

As DNA, the CDR3 is TGTGCCAGTCATCCGGGGGGCCCGAGGGGCGGGGAGCTGTTTTTT. Protein sequence: CASHPGGPRGGELFF. The V and J genes are TRBV6-5 and TRBJ2-2, with a tentative D call TRBD2 (7 bases). Trimming removed 9 bases at V and 7 bases at J, with 21 bases between. CDR3 size: 15 residues. Germline-derived CDR1 and CDR2 are MNHEY and SVGAGI.

The CDR3 is CASSGSGALREQFF. The CDR3 region has the DNA TGTGCCAGCTCGGGTAGCGGGGCCCTTCGTGAGCAGTTCTTC. This chain links TRBV28 with TRBJ2-1; 8 nucleotides line up with TRBD2. Germline lookup yields CDR1 MDHEN and CDR2 SYDVKM. V dropped 8 bases and J dropped 9; count of bases not matched to a gene: 12. This CDR3 is 14 amino acids long.

V gene TRBV7-9 combines with J gene TRBJ2-1, with D possibly TRBD2 on 5 matching bases. Trimming pared 5 bases from V and 9 bases from J, leaving 14 bases between. CDR1 SEHNR and CDR2 FQNEAQ come from the germline V gene (reference sequence). CDR3 length equals 13 residues. The CDR3 region has the DNA TGTGCCAGCAGCCCCTCGACGGGGATTGAGCAGTTCTTC. Translating gives CASSPSTGIEQFF.

This chain joins TRBV4-3 and TRBJ1-4; TRBD1 matches at 7 bases. The CDR3 length is 16 residues. Germline CDR1 LGHNA, CDR2 YSLEER. The junction had 6 bases not matched to a gene; V was cut back by 1 base and J by 4 bases. CDR3 protein: CASSQVGGGGNEKLFF. DNA for the CDR3: TGCGCCAGCAGCCAAGTAGGGGGCGGAGGTAATGAAAAACTGTTTTTT.

The chain joins TRBV4-2 to TRBJ2-7, with 8 bases that match TRBD1. CDR3 length: 14 amino acids. V lost 4 bases, J lost 2 bases, and 4 bases stayed unmatched. Germline loops: CDR1 LGHNA, CDR2 YNFKEQ. CDR3 in amino acids: CASSPGQGTYEQYF. Here the CDR3 DNA reads TGTGCCAGCAGCCCAGGACAGGGAACCTACGAGCAGTACTTC.

This clone was seen a single time. This chain links TRBV28 with TRBJ2-7; TRBD2 matches 7 bases. The J segment lost 1 base and the V segment lost 5 bases, leaving 8 bases of the junction unmatched. This CDR3 has 15 amino acids. Germline CDR1 and CDR2: MDHEN and SYDVKM. DNA of the CDR3: TGTGCCAGCAGTGGGGGGGGACTGAGGTCCTACGAGCAGTACTTC. Translating gives CASSGGGLRSYEQYF.

The chain couples TRBV20-1 to TRBJ2-7; D gene ambiguous. V was pared by 2 bases and J by 1 base, with 3 bases between. The CDR3 is 11 residues long. Per the germline V gene, CDR1 is DFQATT and CDR2 is SNEGSKA (reference sequence). CDR3: CSARSSYEQYF. DNA for the CDR3: TGCAGTGCTAGATCTTCCTACGAGCAGTACTTC.

The chain uses TRBV7-3 and TRBJ2-3, with D possibly TRBD2 on 6 matching bases. The germline V and J ends were trimmed by 5 bases and 11 bases, with 14 bases remaining between them. CDR3 length equals 12 residues. The V gene's germline CDR1 is SGHTA and CDR2 FQGTGA. The chain's CDR3 is CASSPPGRQQYF. CDR3 DNA: TGTGCCAGCAGCCCCCCCGGGAGACAGCAGTATTTT.

This clone was detected once. V gene TRBV15 combines with J gene TRBJ2-2; D is unresolved. CDR1 LNHNV and CDR2 YYDKDF come from the germline V gene (reference sequence). Trimming removed 0 bases from V and 0 bases from J, with 14 bases in between. This CDR3 comprises 18 residues. CDR3 region: CATSRDPRLSSNTGELFF. CDR3 nucleotide sequence: TGTGCCACCAGCAGAGATCCAAGACTTTCTTCGAACACCGGGGAGCTGTTTTTT.

The chain is built from TRBV19 and TRBJ1-2; D not certain. Trimming left V 2 bases short and J 8 bases short, with 18 bases between. This CDR3 is built from 15 residues. Germline V gene data show CDR1 as LNHDA and CDR2 as SQIVND (reference sequence). The CDR3 reads CASSIYGSGKDGYTF. The CDR3 coding sequence is TGTGCCAGTAGTATATACGGTTCAGGTAAAGACGGCTACACCTTC.

In DNA form, the CDR3 reads TGTGCCATCAAGGACGGGACAGGGAGGTTCAATGAGCAGTTCTTC. It is translated as CAIKDGTGRFNEQFF. This chain uses TRBV10-3 with TRBJ2-1, with TRBD1 matching over 9 bases. V lost 7 bases to trimming and J lost 6 bases; unmatched junction nucleotides: 10. Germline CDR1 ENHRY, CDR2 SYGVKD. The CDR3 has 15 residues.

The CDR3 nucleotides are TGCAGCGTTTCAGGGGGCGGCAATCAGCCCCAGCATTTT. Translated, it gives CSVSGGGNQPQHF. This chain links TRBV29-1 with TRBJ1-5; 8 nucleotides agree with TRBD1. CDR1 is SQVTM and CDR2 is ANQGSEA in the germline V gene. The CDR3 covers 13 residues. V shed 5 bases and J 2 bases; nucleotides not matched to a gene: 2. Together with reference TRBV29-1 and TRBJ1-5, the CDR3 gives the full variable domain: SAVISQKPSRDICQRGTSLTIQCQVDSQVTMMFWYRQQPGQSLTLIATANQGSEATYESGFVIDKFPISRPNLTFSTLTVSNMSPEDSSIYLCSVSGGGNQPQHFGDGTRLSIL.

CDR3 in amino acids: CASSQNAGGFYEQYF. DNA of the CDR3: TGCGCCAGCAGCCAGAATGCAGGGGGCTTCTACGAGCAGTACTTC. The rearrangement links TRBV5-1 to TRBJ2-7, with 8 bases that match TRBD1. The germline V gene has CDR1 SGHRS and CDR2 YFSETQ. The ends lost 4 bases at V and 3 bases at J; junction bases unmatched: 9. The CDR3 is 15 amino acids. The complete variable domain, with remaining parts taken from reference TRBV5-1 and TRBJ2-7, reads KAGVTQTPRYLIKTRGQQVTLSCSPISGHRSVSWYQQTPGQGLQFLFEYFSETQRNKGNFPGRFSGRQFSNSRSEMNVSTLELGDSALYLCASSQNAGGFYEQYFGPGTRLTVT.

The V gene is TRBV5-1, the J gene TRBJ2-1; D remains unclear. The CDR3 is 13 amino acids. Trimming removed 3 bases from V and 8 bases from J, with 12 bases in between. Germline V gives CDR1 SGHRS, CDR2 YFSETQ. CDR3 in amino acids: CASSYGPSDEQFF. CDR3 DNA sequence: TGCGCCAGCAGCTATGGGCCCAGTGATGAGCAGTTCTTC.

This clone was counted between two and nine times. The J gene is TRBJ2-3, the V gene TRBV25-1, with D perhaps matching TRBD2 (5 bases). CDR1 and CDR2 from the germline V gene are MGHDK and SYGVNS. This CDR3 has 12 amino acids. The V gene lost 1 base and the J gene lost 6 bases, with 5 bases spanning the gap. CDR3 amino acids: CASSESGDTQYF. CDR3 in DNA: TGTGCCAGCAGTGAATCGGGGGATACGCAGTATTTT.

The chain is built from TRBV7-8 and TRBJ2-7; D ambiguous. V lost 3 bases and J 1 base, leaving 7 bases between the germline ends. Germline-derived CDR1 and CDR2 are SGHVS and FQNEAQ. CDR3 size: 13 residues. The CDR3 is CASSLRQSYEQYF. Here the CDR3 DNA reads TGTGCCAGCAGCTTGCGGCAGTCCTACGAGCAGTACTTC.

A few counts support this clone. Other DNA variants within this sample encode the same CDR3. The chain joins TRBV4-2 to TRBJ1-5; D call uncertain. The CDR3 totals 15 residues. CDR1 is LGHNA, CDR2 YNFKEQ, per germline. Trimming left V 0 bases short and J 2 bases short, with 8 bases between. This CDR3 reads CASSQDLQGNQPQHF. For the CDR3, the DNA is TGTGCCAGCAGCCAAGATCTGCAGGGCAATCAGCCCCAGCATTTT.

The genes are TRBV7-8 and TRBJ1-4, with D perhaps TRBD1 (6 bases). The CDR3 runs to 15 residues. The germline V and J ends were trimmed by 4 bases and 3 bases, with 12 bases remaining between them. Germline loops: CDR1 SGHVS, CDR2 FQNEAQ. The CDR3 DNA follows: TGTGCCAGCAGCTCACAGGGTACCGCTAATGAAAAACTGTTTTTT. This sequence encodes CASSSQGTANEKLFF.

This chain links TRBV6-5 with TRBJ1-5; possibly TRBD1 for D (6 bases). V lost 2 bases and J lost 3, with 11 bases in between. The CDR3 runs 15 residues. CDR1 and CDR2 (germline): MNHEY, SVGAGI. The CDR3 DNA sequence: TGTGCCAGCAGTTACGGGGCAGGGGTCAATCAGCCCCAGCATTTT. Its protein product is CASSYGAGVNQPQHF.

The chain joins TRBV6-2 or TRBV6-3 to TRBJ2-7; TRBD1 aligns across 8 bases. With 5 bases clipped from V and 3 bases from J, the junction kept 6 bases outside the gene matches. The CDR3 has 14 residues. CDR1 is MNHEY, CDR2 SVGEGT, per germline. CDR3 DNA: TGTGCCAGCAGTCCCGGGACAGGCTACTACGAGCAGTACTTC. Its translation: CASSPGTGYYEQYF.

The rearrangement links TRBV29-1 to TRBJ2-1; a possible D gene is TRBD2 (5 bases). The ends were cut back, 7 bases at V and 6 bases at J, with 22 bases in the middle. The CDR3 extends over 15 amino acids. CDR1 is SQVTM, CDR2 ANQGSEA, per germline. The CDR3 loop is CSASRGRSLSNEQFF. The CDR3 coding sequence is TGCAGCGCGTCACGAGGGCGCTCCCTTTCCAATGAGCAGTTCTTC.

This chain connects TRBV4-1 to TRBJ2-5; 10 bases align to TRBD2. V dropped 2 bases and J dropped 4; count of bases not matched to a gene: 10. Germline-derived CDR1 and CDR2 are MGHRA and YSYEKL. CDR3 length: 17 residues. The DNA of the CDR3 is TGCGCCAGCAGCCAACCACTAGCGGGGCTAATGGCAGAGACCCAGTACTTC. Its translation is CASSQPLAGLMAETQYF.

This clone is a singleton in its sample. The rearrangement uses TRBV5-5 and TRBJ1-6, with TRBD1 matching over 7 bases. V trimming: 5 bases; J trimming: 0 bases; junction bases outside the gene matches: 5. The CDR3 length is 16 residues. CDR1 and CDR2 (germline): SGHKS, YYEKEE (reference sequence). The CDR3 bases are TGTGCCAGCAGACCGGACAGGACCTCCTATAATTCACCCCTCCACTTT. Translating gives CASRPDRTSYNSPLHF.

The V and J genes are TRBV4-1 and TRBJ1-6, with D possibly TRBD1 on 6 matching bases. Germline-derived CDR1 and CDR2 are MGHRA and YSYEKL. V lost 4 bases and J lost 4, with 17 bases in between. The CDR3 sequence is 17 residues long. CDR3 amino acids: CASSLRYRTEYNSPLHF. The CDR3 DNA is TGCGCCAGCAGCCTCCGATATCGGACAGAATATAATTCACCCCTCCACTTT.

The rearrangement uses TRBV28 and TRBJ1-2; D gene ambiguous. The V gene's germline CDR1 is MDHEN and CDR2 SYDVKM. The V gene lost 3 bases and the J gene lost 1 base, with 6 bases spanning the gap. The CDR3 length is 13 residues. This CDR3 is CASSFGLNYGYTF. The CDR3 DNA follows: TGTGCCAGCAGTTTCGGACTTAACTATGGCTACACCTTC.